One and the same sample provided the 23 T cell receptor beta chains below, sequenced in a study of PD-1 blockade in classical Hodgkin lymphoma. The time point was: newly diagnosed, previously untreated cHL patient sample. Through magnetic negative selection, CD8+ T cells were separated from PBMCs that had been thawed. Generated by immunoSEQ multiplex PCR, the TCRdb table keeps only in-frame clones and is missing some. The sample has some 9,100 clones; around 86% are singletons. The specimen was CD8+ T cells from blood. Receptors were obtained from a human donor with classical Hodgkin lymphoma.

This chain links TRBV28 with TRBJ2-7, with 11 bases fitting TRBD2. The V gene end was trimmed by 3 bases and the J gene end by 2 bases; junction bases not matched to a gene: 3. The CDR3 is made up of 15 amino acids. Germline V gene lookup returns CDR1 MDHEN and CDR2 SYDVKM. The CDR3 here is CASSLGLAVTYEQYF. For the CDR3, the DNA is TGTGCCAGCAGTTTGGGACTAGCGGTAACCTACGAGCAGTACTTC.

J is TRBJ2-5 and V is TRBV2; TRBD2 aligns across 12 bases. CDR3 length: 15 amino acids. Germline V lookup: CDR1 SNHLY, CDR2 FYNNEI. Germline trimming cut 8 bases from V and 2 bases from J; bases unmatched to any gene: 6. The CDR3 bases are TGTGCCAGCCGGGCTAGCGGGGGGGCACAAGAGACCCAGTACTTC. Amino acid sequence: CASRASGGAQETQYF.

This clone was detected once. The chain is built from TRBV4-3 and TRBJ2-1; 7 bases match TRBD1. The germline V gene encodes CDR1 LGHNA and CDR2 YSLEER. J was trimmed by 5 bases and V by 1 base; bases with no gene match: 2. The CDR3 totals 14 residues. The CDR3 coding sequence is TGCGCCAGCAGCCAAGGGGGACAGCACAATGAGCAGTTCTTC. Translation: CASSQGGQHNEQFF.

The rearrangement links TRBV29-1 to TRBJ2-7, with D possibly being TRBD2 (7 bases). With 6 bases removed from V and 0 bases from J, the gap between germline ends came to 15 bases. The germline CDR1 and CDR2 sequences are SQVTM and ANQGSEA. The CDR3 length is 14 residues. The DNA for the CDR3 is TGCAGCGTGAGTAGGGGGGGGAGCTCCTACGAGCAGTACTTC. It encodes CSVSRGGSSYEQYF.

V gene TRBV4-1 combines with J gene TRBJ1-1; D is uncertain. Per germline, CDR1 MGHRA and CDR2 YSYEKL. CDR3 length: 14 residues. Deletions cut 3 bases from V and 3 bases from J, with 11 bases between. The CDR3 reads CASSQVLTDTEAFF. CDR3 sequence (DNA): TGCGCCAGCAGCCAGGTACTAACGGACACTGAAGCTTTCTTT.

The table lists this clone with a count of one. The CDR3 protein is CASSLVGGVYEQYF. CDR3 nucleotide sequence: TGTGCCAGCAGCTTAGTGGGGGGCGTATACGAGCAGTACTTC. The V call is TRBV7-9, the J call TRBJ2-7; D may match TRBD1 or TRBD2 (6 bases each). Germline V lookup: CDR1 SEHNR, CDR2 FQNEAQ (reference sequence). This CDR3 is 14 amino acids long. Trimming cost V 1 base and J 4 bases, with 11 bases left between them.

The chain has TRBV12-5 and TRBJ2-7, with D perhaps assigned TRBD1 or TRBD2 (5 bases each). V lost 2 bases, J lost 4 bases, and 27 bases lay in between. This CDR3 comprises 19 residues. Germline loops: CDR1 LGHNT, CDR2 FRNRAP. CDR3 sequence: CASGLSQSRGLKFRYEQYF. In nucleotides, the CDR3 is TGTGCTAGTGGTTTGAGTCAATCTCGGGGCCTTAAATTTCGATACGAGCAGTACTTC.

The chain employs TRBV19 and TRBJ1-3; weak D call: TRBD1 (6 bases). V was shortened by 5 bases and J by 3 bases, with 8 bases between the two germline ends. The CDR3 is made up of 13 amino acids. Germline V lookup: CDR1 LNHDA, CDR2 SQIVND (reference sequence). Here the CDR3 reads CASSGRGGNTIYF. CDR3 DNA: TGTGCCAGTAGTGGCAGGGGTGGAAACACCATATATTTT.

This clone was counted only a few times. The chain links TRBV2 to TRBJ1-2; no firm D call. The CDR3 is made up of 14 amino acids. CDR1 and CDR2 from the germline V gene are SNHLY and FYNNEI. The V gene lost 2 bases and the J gene lost 5 bases, with 12 bases spanning the gap. CDR3 sequence: CASSEPRGGYGYTF. As DNA, the CDR3 is TGTGCCAGCAGTGAACCCCGTGGAGGGTATGGCTACACCTTC.

This clone has only one observation. This sequence joins TRBV7-9 and TRBJ2-3, with D possibly being TRBD1 or TRBD2 (5 bases each). The germline V and J ends were trimmed by 1 base and 6 bases, with 17 bases remaining between them. The CDR3 extends over 16 amino acids. Looked up from germline, CDR1 is SEHNR and CDR2 is FQNEAQ (reference sequence). CDR3 region: CASSLGRESSVDTQYF. The CDR3 DNA reads as TGTGCCAGCAGCTTAGGCAGGGAGTCTTCGGTGGATACGCAGTATTTT.

CDR3 residues: CASSLVRDRWDEQFF. CDR3 nucleotide sequence: TGTGCCAGCAGCTTGGTCCGGGACAGGTGGGATGAGCAGTTCTTC. This sequence joins TRBV5-6 and TRBJ2-1; 8 bases line up with TRBD1. This CDR3 comprises 15 residues. V dropped 0 bases and J dropped 8; count of bases not matched to a gene: 7. CDR1 SGHDT and CDR2 YYEEEE come from the germline V gene.

This clone was detected only a few times. The V gene is TRBV6-5, the J gene TRBJ2-3; no firm D call. Trimming took 8 bases from V and 2 from J, leaving 11 bases between them. Looked up from germline, CDR1 is MNHEY and CDR2 is SVGAGI. The CDR3 has 13 residues. CDR3 coding DNA: TGTGCCAGCGGCCAGGTACCCACAGATACGCAGTATTTT. Translated, it gives CASGQVPTDTQYF.

The chain carries TRBV7-9 and TRBJ2-2; 7 bases line up with TRBD2. The CDR3 is made up of 16 amino acids. V lost 5 bases and J lost 3; bases outside the gene matches: 9. Germline CDR1 SEHNR, CDR2 FQNEAQ (reference sequence). CDR3 DNA sequence: TGTGCCAGCAGCGCCGGGGGGACTAATCACACCGGGGAGCTGTTTTTT. Protein sequence: CASSAGGTNHTGELFF.

CDR3 in amino acids: CASRPGTGTYEQYF. The CDR3 region has the DNA TGTGCCAGCAGACCCGGGACAGGGACCTACGAGCAGTACTTC. The chain has TRBV25-1 and TRBJ2-7; 9 positions agree with TRBD1. Germline V gene sequence: CDR1 MGHDK, CDR2 SYGVNS. This CDR3 has 14 amino acids. The junction had 5 bases not matched to a gene; V was cut back by 6 bases and J by 2 bases.

This clone was found once. The chain joins TRBV9 to TRBJ2-1; maybe TRBD2 (7 bases). The ends were cut back, 4 bases at V and 4 bases at J, with 18 bases in the middle. This CDR3 is built from 16 residues. Germline V gives CDR1 SGDLS, CDR2 YYNGEE. Here the CDR3 DNA reads TGTGCCAGCAGCCCCGATGGGGGGGCCCTGTACAATGAGCAGTTCTTC. Translating gives CASSPDGGALYNEQFF.

CDR3 coding DNA: TGTGCCAGCAGCCATTGGGACAGGGGGAACACTGAAGCTTTCTTT. It encodes CASSHWDRGNTEAFF. This chain joins TRBV14 and TRBJ1-1; TRBD1 aligns across 10 bases. J was trimmed by 1 base and V by 3 bases; bases with no gene match: 2. CDR3 size: 15 residues. Germline CDR1 and CDR2: SGHDN and FVKESK. The full variable domain, its missing parts supplied by reference TRBV14 and TRBJ1-1, is EAGVTQFPSHSVIEKGQTVTLRCDPISGHDNLYWYRRVMGKEIKFLLHFVKESKQDESGMPNNRFLAERTGGTYSTLKVQPAELEDSGVYFCASSHWDRGNTEAFFGQGTRLTVV.

This clone has more than one count but fewer than ten. V gene TRBV19 combines with J gene TRBJ1-2; 7 positions agree with TRBD1. The CDR3 has 14 residues. Germline V gene lookup returns CDR1 LNHDA and CDR2 SQIVND (reference sequence). Trimming took 6 bases from V and 2 from J; bases not matched to a gene: 6. CDR3 residues: CASSLWDSNYGYTF. The CDR3, as DNA: TGTGCCAGTAGCCTATGGGACAGCAACTATGGCTACACCTTC.

The chain combines TRBV7-9 with TRBJ2-6, with 7 nucleotides matching TRBD1. After removal of 4 bases from V and 0 bases from J, the junction contained 6 bases not matched to a gene. Germline V lookup: CDR1 SEHNR, CDR2 FQNEAQ (reference sequence). The CDR3 is 17 amino acids. The CDR3, as DNA: TGTGCCAGCAGCTACTACAGGGGCCCCTCTGGGGCCAACGTCCTGACTTTC. Protein product: CASSYYRGPSGANVLTF. Full variable domain (remainder filled in from reference TRBV7-9 and TRBJ2-6): DTGVSQNPRHKITKRGQNVTFRCDPISEHNRLYWYRQTLGQGPEFLTYFQNEAQLEKSRLLSDRFSAERPKGSFSTLEIQRTEQGDSAMYLCASSYYRGPSGANVLTFGAGSRLTVL.

The chain recombines TRBV11-2 with TRBJ2-3; TRBD2 might be the D (5 bases). Per germline, CDR1 SGHAT and CDR2 FQNNGV. This CDR3 has 17 residues. The germline V and J ends were trimmed by 3 bases and 2 bases, with 18 bases remaining between them. CDR3 coding DNA: TGTGCCAGCAGCTTCCGCCCACTAGGGATAGTCACAGATACGCAGTATTTT. Translation: CASSFRPLGIVTDTQYF.

V and J are TRBV15 and TRBJ2-5; D ambiguous. The V end was cut by 0 bases, the J end by 3 bases, with 8 bases between. The germline V gene has CDR1 LNHNV and CDR2 YYDKDF (reference sequence). The CDR3 loop spans 14 amino acids. The CDR3 sequence: CATSRETLKETQYF. DNA for the CDR3: TGTGCCACCAGCAGAGAGACACTAAAAGAGACCCAGTACTTC.

The chain combines TRBV28 with TRBJ2-3; D is perhaps TRBD1 (6 bases). The CDR3 is 17 residues long. CDR1 is MDHEN, CDR2 SYDVKM, per germline. V shed 3 bases and J shed 2 bases, with 18 bases lying between them. CDR3 sequence: CASSFSFLGADTDTQYF. The CDR3, as DNA: TGTGCCAGCAGTTTTTCCTTTTTGGGGGCCGACACAGATACGCAGTATTTT.

Here the CDR3 DNA reads TGTGCCAGCAGCCACGGACAGCTCACTGAAGCTTTCTTT. Amino acids: CASSHGQLTEAFF. The chain has TRBV11-2 and TRBJ1-1, with D maybe TRBD1 (6 bases). The ends were cut back, 5 bases at V and 4 bases at J, with 11 bases in the middle. The CDR3 extends over 13 amino acids. In germline, CDR1 is SGHAT, CDR2 FQNNGV. Full variable domain (outside the CDR3, taken from reference TRBV11-2 and TRBJ1-1): EAGVAQSPRYKIIEKRQSVAFWCNPISGHATLYWYQQILGQGPKLLIQFQNNGVVDDSQLPKDRFSAERLKGVDSTLKIQPAKLEDSAVYLCASSHGQLTEAFFGQGTRLTVV.

The J gene is TRBJ1-6, the V gene TRBV7-9; D remains ambiguous. Per germline, CDR1 SEHNR and CDR2 FQNEAQ (reference sequence). With 1 base removed from V and 4 bases from J, the gap between germline ends came to 11 bases. CDR3 length equals 16 residues. The CDR3 region is CASSLVLAGYNSPLHF. The CDR3 DNA follows: TGTGCCAGCAGCTTAGTCCTTGCAGGTTATAATTCACCCCTCCACTTT.